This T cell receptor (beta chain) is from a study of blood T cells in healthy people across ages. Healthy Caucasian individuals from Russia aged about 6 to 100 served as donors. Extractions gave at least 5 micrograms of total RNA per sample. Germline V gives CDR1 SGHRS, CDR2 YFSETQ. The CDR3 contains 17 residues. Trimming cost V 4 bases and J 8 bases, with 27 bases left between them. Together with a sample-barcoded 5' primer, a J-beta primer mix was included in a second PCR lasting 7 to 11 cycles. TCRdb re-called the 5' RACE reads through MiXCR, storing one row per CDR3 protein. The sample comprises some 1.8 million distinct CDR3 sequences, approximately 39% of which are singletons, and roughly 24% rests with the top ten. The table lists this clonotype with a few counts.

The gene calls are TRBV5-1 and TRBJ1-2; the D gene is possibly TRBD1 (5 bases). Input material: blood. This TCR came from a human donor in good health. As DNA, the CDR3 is TGCGCCAGCAGCCTCACTCCCGGGGCCCTCGGGAAGATGGGCTACACCTTC. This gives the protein CASSLTPGALGKMGYTF. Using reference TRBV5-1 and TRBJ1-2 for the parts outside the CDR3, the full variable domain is KAGVTQTPRYLIKTRGQQVTLSCSPISGHRSVSWYQQTPGQGLQFLFEYFSETQRNKGNFPGRFSGRQFSNSRSEMNVSTLELGDSALYLCASSLTPGALGKMGYTFGSGTRLTVV.